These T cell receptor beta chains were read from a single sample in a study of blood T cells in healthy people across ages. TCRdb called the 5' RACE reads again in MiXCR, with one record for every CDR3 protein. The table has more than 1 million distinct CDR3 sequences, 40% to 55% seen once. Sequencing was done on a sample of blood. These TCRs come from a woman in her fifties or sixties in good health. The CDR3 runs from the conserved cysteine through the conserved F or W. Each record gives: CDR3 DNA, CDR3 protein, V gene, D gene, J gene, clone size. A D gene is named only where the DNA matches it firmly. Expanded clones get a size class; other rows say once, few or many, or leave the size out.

TGCAGCGTGGTGGTGGACTGGGAGGTCATTCAGTACTTC,CSVVVDWEVIQYF,TRBV29-1,NA,TRBJ2-4,NA
TGCGCCAGCAGCATGCGGACAGGAACCTATGGCTACACCTTC,CASSMRTGTYGYTF,TRBV5-1,TRBD1,TRBJ1-2,few
TGTGCCAGCAGTCTGGGGACAGGACTCTATGGCTACACCTTC,CASSLGTGLYGYTF,TRBV12-3/TRBV12-4,TRBD1,TRBJ1-2,few
TGCAGTGCTAGTAGGCCCCCGAGCTCCTACAATGAGCAGTTCTTC,CSASRPPSSYNEQFF,TRBV20-1,NA,TRBJ2-1,NA
TGTGCCATCGGACTAGCGGGGGAGCAGTACTTC,CAIGLAGEQYF,TRBV6-5,TRBD2,TRBJ2-7,few
TGTGCCAGCAGCCAAACTTCCGACCGGTTAGGGACTAGCGGACTAAATGAGCAGTTCTTC,CASSQTSDRLGTSGLNEQFF,TRBV4-2,TRBD2,TRBJ2-1,NA
TGCAGTGCTATTCTGGGTTGGGGAGGCGGACTAGCGAACTACGAGCAGTACTTC,CSAILGWGGGLANYEQYF,TRBV20-1,TRBD2,TRBJ2-7,NA
TGTGCCACCCCGGGGAGCGCCACAGATACGCAGTATTTT,CATPGSATDTQYF,TRBV2,NA,TRBJ2-3,few
TGTGCCAGCAGCCCGAACCTACTAGCGGGAGAGCCGCTTTGCTACGAGCAGTACTTC,CASSPNLLAGEPLCYEQYF,TRBV7-6,TRBD2,TRBJ2-7,NA
TGTGCCAGCAGTCGGGACAGCGGATTAGAGGAGCAGTACTTC,CASSRDSGLEEQYF,TRBV12-3/TRBV12-4,TRBD1,TRBJ2-5,NA